Below are 6 T cell receptor beta chains sequenced from a single sample in a study of blood T cell repertoires in COVID-19. The assay was immunoSEQ multiplex PCR, and TCRdb's table has in-frame clones only and misses some. Of around 290,000 clones in the sample, 80% to 95% are singletons; the top ten hold around 1.1%. Sequencing input: PBMCs or T cells enriched from blood (not recorded which). The receptors shown here come from a woman in her thirties who had recovered from COVID-19.

The chain is built from TRBV21-1 and TRBJ2-1; TRBD2, the table's D call, was not compared with the DNA. TRBV21-1 is a pseudogene segment. The CDR3 is 17 residues long. The chain's CDR3 is CASSKSRERSSYNEQFF. Here the CDR3 DNA reads TGTGCCAGCAGCAAGAGTCGGGAGAGGAGCTCCTACAATGAGCAGTTCTTC.

The V call is TRBV10-3, the J call TRBJ2-1; D might be TRBD2 (6 bases). This CDR3 contains 11 residues. Per the germline V gene, CDR1 is ENHRY and CDR2 is SYGVKD. V lost 10 bases, J lost 7 bases, and 11 bases lay in between. The CDR3 DNA follows: TGTGCCAGACCGGCGGGAAATGAGCAGTTCTTC. This translates into CARPAGNEQFF.

The rearrangement joins TRBV28 to TRBJ2-5, with 12 bases aligning to TRBD2. The V gene end was trimmed by 5 bases and the J gene end by 4 bases; junction bases not matched to a gene: 8. Germline V CDR1 and CDR2: MDHEN, SYDVKM. This CDR3 has 16 amino acids. The CDR3: CASSRGLAGIRETQYF. In DNA, the CDR3 is TGTGCCAGCAGTCGCGGACTAGCGGGAATCCGAGAGACCCAGTACTTC.

The rearrangement uses TRBV4-3 and TRBJ1-2; 9 positions match TRBD1. Germline V lookup: CDR1 LGHNA, CDR2 YSLEER. J was trimmed by 8 bases and V by 4 bases; bases with no gene match: 5. The CDR3 has 13 residues. The CDR3 sequence: CASSPRQGDGYTF. For the CDR3, the DNA is TGCGCCAGCAGCCCCCGACAGGGGGACGGCTACACCTTC.

This chain joins TRBV19 and TRBJ2-3, with D possibly being TRBD2 (5 bases). The CDR3 has 14 residues. V was clipped by 4 bases and J by 5 bases, with 13 bases between them. In germline, CDR1 is LNHDA, CDR2 SQIVND (reference sequence). The CDR3 DNA reads as TGTGCCAGTAGTAGTAGGGAGTTAGTAGATACGCAGTATTTT. Translation gives CASSSRELVDTQYF.

The V gene is TRBV3-1 (or the pseudogene TRBV3-2), the J gene TRBJ2-2, with TRBD2 as a possible D gene (7 bases). Trimming cost V 0 bases and J 4 bases, with 27 bases left between them. Germline CDR1 reads LGHDT; CDR2 reads YNNKEL (reference sequence). CDR3 length: 21 residues. The CDR3 spells CASSQEPSLGPGGGSTGELFF. Here the CDR3 DNA reads TGTGCCAGCAGCCAAGAACCGAGCTTGGGGCCTGGGGGCGGGAGCACCGGGGAGCTGTTTTTT.